Detailed here is one T cell receptor beta chain. Donors showed nominal health when sampled, although they likely had unrecorded immune exposures. The data originate from a study of cytomegalovirus exposure and HLA in healthy donors. A multiplex PCR was run with 60 Vbeta primers and 13 Jbeta primers. Measured with immunoSEQ multiplex PCR; TCRdb has only the in-frame clones, and not every one. The sample gives approximately 75,000 clones, 60% to 75% of which show up once; roughly 20% is in the top ten. This CDR3 is built from 15 residues. Trimming took off 6 bases at V and 4 bases at J, with 16 bases between the two ends. Germline CDR1 and CDR2: SGHAT and FQNNGV.

The sequence was collected from a man aged 40-49 years in good health and CMV-seropositive. The material sequenced was PBMCs. The chain uses TRBV11-2 and TRBJ2-1; D is possibly TRBD2 (7 bases). The CDR3: CASRPPGGLYNEQFF. The DNA for the CDR3 is TGTGCCAGCAGACCTCCCGGGGGGCTGTACAATGAGCAGTTCTTC.